One sample yielded the 28 T cell receptor beta chains listed below, sequenced in a study of blood T cell repertoires in COVID-19. The protocol was immunoSEQ multiplex PCR, while the TCRdb copy is restricted to in-frame clones and leaves out a portion. The repertoire holds tens of thousands of clones, with around 80% as singletons. Material for sequencing was peripheral blood. These receptors were collected from a human donor in a cohort sampled during active COVID-19.

In its sample, this clone was seen once. The chain links TRBV6-2 or TRBV6-3 to TRBJ2-7; TRBD1 matches at 7 bases. The germline V gene has CDR1 MNHEY and CDR2 SVGEGT. Trimming at V came to 7 bases and at J to 2 bases, leaving 8 bases not matched to a gene. CDR3 length: 14 amino acids. CDR3 DNA: TGTGCCAGCACCCCCGGGACAGCTACCTACGAGCAGTACTTC. Its translation: CASTPGTATYEQYF.

The chain employs TRBV7-9 and TRBJ2-6; TRBD1 matches at 9 bases. With 5 bases clipped from V and 0 bases from J, the junction kept 5 bases outside the gene matches. CDR1 SEHNR and CDR2 FQNEAQ come from the germline V gene (reference sequence). The CDR3 covers 17 residues. CDR3 loop: CASSGTGRSSGANVLTF. Here the CDR3 DNA reads TGTGCCAGCAGCGGGACAGGGCGTAGCTCTGGGGCCAACGTCCTGACTTTC. Variable domain in full (rest from reference TRBV7-9 and TRBJ2-6): DTGVSQNPRHKITKRGQNVTFRCDPISEHNRLYWYRQTLGQGPEFLTYFQNEAQLEKSRLLSDRFSAERPKGSFSTLEIQRTEQGDSAMYLCASSGTGRSSGANVLTFGAGSRLTVL.

This chain links TRBV5-6 with TRBJ2-2; 10 bases are shared with TRBD2. The CDR3 covers 18 residues. J was trimmed by 8 bases and V by 6 bases; bases with no gene match: 19. CDR1 and CDR2 from the germline V gene are SGHDT and YYEEEE. The CDR3 coding sequence is TGTGCCAGCACGCTCCCACGCGTCGGGCTAGCGGGAGCTGGGGAGCTGTTTTTT. Its protein product is CASTLPRVGLAGAGELFF.

The CDR3 spells CASSPTGNANEKLFF. In nucleotides, the CDR3 is TGTGCCAGCAGCCCCACAGGGAACGCTAATGAAAAACTGTTTTTT. This chain links TRBV5-4 with TRBJ1-4, with TRBD1 as a possible D gene (6 bases). The V gene lost 4 bases and the J gene lost 3 bases, with 13 bases spanning the gap. The CDR3 has 15 residues. Germline V gene data show CDR1 as SGHNT and CDR2 as YYREEE (reference sequence).

The CDR3, as DNA: TGTGCCAGCAGGGAGCAACAGGGAGTGGCGCAGTATTTT. Amino acids: CASREQQGVAQYF. This chain uses TRBV28 with TRBJ2-3; D perhaps matches TRBD1 (6 bases). Germline V gives CDR1 MDHEN, CDR2 SYDVKM. The CDR3 has 13 residues. V was clipped by 6 bases and J by 10 bases, with 17 bases between them.

J is TRBJ1-3 and V is TRBV10-2; D is ambiguous. The CDR3 spans 16 residues. V gave up 4 bases and J gave up 2 bases, with 15 bases separating them. CDR1 and CDR2 (germline): WSHSY, SAAADI. The CDR3 protein is CASSGTRETAGNTIYF. CDR3 in DNA: TGCGCCAGCAGTGGGACTAGGGAGACTGCTGGAAACACCATATATTTT.

The chain has TRBV30 and TRBJ2-7; TRBD1 might be the D (6 bases). V dropped 1 base and J dropped 9 bases, with 10 bases sitting between them. The CDR3 contains 11 residues. CDR1 GTSNPN and CDR2 SVGIG come from the germline V gene (reference sequence). CDR3 sequence reads: CAWSAEQGQYF. DNA for the CDR3: TGTGCCTGGAGTGCCGAACAGGGGCAGTACTTC.

This clone was counted between two and nine times. The rearrangement joins TRBV11-3 to TRBJ1-1, with 9 positions matching TRBD1. Germline loops: CDR1 SGHNT, CDR2 YENEEA. The CDR3 is 14 amino acids. J lost 8 bases, V lost 5 bases, and 9 bases had no gene match. The DNA for the CDR3 is TGTGCCAGCAGCCTCAGGGACAGGGAGAGAGAAGCTTTCTTT. Protein product: CASSLRDREREAFF.

The chain links TRBV19 to TRBJ1-2, with 8 nucleotides matching TRBD1. Germline CDR1 is LNHDA and CDR2 is SQIVND (reference sequence). The CDR3 spans 14 residues. Trimming took 3 bases from V and 0 from J; bases not matched to a gene: 0. The CDR3 reads CASSMTGANYGYTF. The DNA for the CDR3 is TGTGCCAGTAGTATGACAGGGGCTAACTATGGCTACACCTTC.

The chain uses TRBV11-1 and TRBJ1-3, with D hard to call. The CDR3 is 14 amino acids. CDR1 SGHAT and CDR2 FQDESV come from the germline V gene (reference sequence). With 5 bases removed from V and 0 bases from J, the gap between germline ends came to 8 bases. CDR3 residues: CASSPIASGNTIYF. The CDR3, as DNA: TGTGCCAGCAGCCCTATTGCCTCTGGAAACACCATATATTTT.

This clone has just a few counts. The CDR3 sequence is CASSVKSTGEKLFF. DNA for the CDR3: TGTGCCAGCAGCGTCAAGAGTACAGGGGAAAAACTGTTTTTT. The V and J genes are TRBV9 and TRBJ1-4, with D possibly matching TRBD1 (6 bases). The ends were cut back, 2 bases at V and 8 bases at J, with 13 bases in the middle. The CDR3 spans 14 residues. Germline V gives CDR1 SGDLS, CDR2 YYNGEE.

CDR3 in DNA: TGTGCCAGCTCACCAGAATCACAGCACAATGAGCAGTTCTTC. Translation gives CASSPESQHNEQFF. The chain is built from TRBV18 and TRBJ2-1; D is uncertain. Trimming removed 2 bases at V and 5 bases at J, with 10 bases between. Germline V gene data show CDR1 as KGHSH and CDR2 as LQKENI. CDR3 length: 14 residues.

The rearrangement links TRBV5-4 to TRBJ1-6; 9 nucleotides agree with TRBD1. V lost 4 bases and J lost 7; bases outside the gene matches: 6. CDR1 is SGHNT, CDR2 YYREEE, per germline (reference sequence). This CDR3 spans 15 amino acids. CDR3 sequence (DNA): TGTGCCAGCAGCCAAGCCGGGACAGGGAATTCACCCCTCCACTTT. Protein product: CASSQAGTGNSPLHF.

The rearrangement uses TRBV30 and TRBJ1-4, with D possibly TRBD1 on 5 matching bases. The CDR3 sequence is 13 residues long. V was shortened by 8 bases and J by 2 bases, with 12 bases between the two germline ends. The germline V gene encodes CDR1 GTSNPN and CDR2 SVGIG (reference sequence). For the CDR3, the DNA is TGTGCCAGTCGGGGGTTCACTAATGAAAAACTGTTTTTT. This translates into CASRGFTNEKLFF.

This chain uses TRBV11-3 with TRBJ2-7; perhaps TRBD1 as D (6 bases). V lost 0 bases to trimming and J lost 0 bases, with 9 bases between them. The CDR3 has 15 residues. Per the germline V gene, CDR1 is SGHNT and CDR2 is YENEEA. The DNA for the CDR3 is TGTGCCAGCAGCTTAGATGGACAGAGCTCCTACGAGCAGTACTTC. It specifies CASSLDGQSSYEQYF.

Only a few counts were recorded for this clone. V usage is TRBV20-1 and J usage is TRBJ2-1; no clear D gene. CDR1 is DFQATT and CDR2 is SNEGSKA in the germline V gene (reference sequence). Trimming took 3 bases from V and 5 from J, leaving 14 bases between them. This CDR3 has 14 amino acids. DNA for the CDR3: TGCAGTGCTAGTAAGAATCTCAACAACAATGAGCAGTTCTTC. Its protein product is CSASKNLNNNEQFF.

This chain links TRBV21-1 with TRBJ1-2; TRBD1, as called in the table, went unchecked against the DNA. TRBV21-1 is an annotated pseudogene. The CDR3 has 14 amino acids. CDR3 residues: CAAIRQGVNYGYTF. The CDR3 coding sequence is TGTGCCGCTATTAGGCAAGGGGTTAACTATGGCTACACCTTC.

V gene TRBV3-1 (or the pseudogene TRBV3-2) combines with J gene TRBJ1-1; tentative D call: TRBD1 (5 bases). Trimming left V 0 bases short and J 4 bases short, with 9 bases between. The CDR3 is made up of 14 amino acids. Germline V gene sequence: CDR1 LGHDT, CDR2 YNNKEL (reference sequence). CDR3 sequence: CASSQDRGSTEAFF. CDR3 coding DNA: TGTGCCAGCAGCCAAGATCGGGGGAGCACTGAAGCTTTCTTT.

The V and J genes are TRBV3-1 (or the pseudogene TRBV3-2) and TRBJ1-3; D is unresolved. V was trimmed by 8 bases and J by 7 bases, leaving 18 bases between them. Germline V gives CDR1 LGHDT, CDR2 YNNKEL (reference sequence). The CDR3 extends over 14 amino acids. In DNA form, the CDR3 reads TGTGCCAGCGGCCCTCGGGCCTCGGGGAACACCATATATTTT. It yields the protein CASGPRASGNTIYF.

J is TRBJ2-1 and V is TRBV11-3, with D perhaps matching TRBD1 (6 bases). Germline V gene sequence: CDR1 SGHNT, CDR2 YENEEA. This CDR3 has 14 residues. V was shortened by 4 bases and J by 5 bases, with 12 bases between the two germline ends. The CDR3 coding sequence is TGTGCCAGCAGCTCCAGGACAGCCAACAATGAGCAGTTCTTC. This sequence encodes CASSSRTANNEQFF.

CDR3 region: CSVVKPSTGELFF. CDR3 DNA sequence: TGCAGCGTTGTAAAGCCTTCAACCGGGGAGCTGTTTTTT. This chain links TRBV29-1 with TRBJ2-2; D gene uncertain. CDR3 size: 13 residues. The germline V gene encodes CDR1 SQVTM and CDR2 ANQGSEA. Trimming removed 4 bases at V and 5 bases at J, with 11 bases between.

The rearrangement joins TRBV7-6 to TRBJ2-7, with a possible D match to TRBD1 (5 bases). V lost 6 bases to trimming and J lost 1 base, with 16 bases between them. This CDR3 is built from 15 residues. CDR1 is SGHVS and CDR2 is FNYEAQ in the germline V gene. The CDR3 spells CASSPGSQGSYEQYF. CDR3 nucleotide sequence: TGTGCCAGCAGTCCCGGGTCCCAGGGATCCTACGAGCAGTACTTC.

This clone was counted a few times. The V and J genes are TRBV21-1 and TRBJ1-2. TRBV21-1 is deemed a pseudogene. The CDR3 consists of 16 residues. The CDR3 coding sequence is TGTGCCAGCAGCAAAGCGCTTTGGGGGGGCGTTGATGGCTACACCTTC. Translated, it gives CASSKALWGGVDGYTF.

CDR3 sequence: CSASLGGAGREQYF. The CDR3 coding sequence is TGCAGTGCTAGTCTGGGGGGAGCGGGGCGCGAGCAGTACTTC. This chain connects TRBV20-1 to TRBJ2-7; the match to TRBD2 covers 7 bases. Germline V gives CDR1 DFQATT, CDR2 SNEGSKA (reference sequence). V was pared by 3 bases and J by 6 bases, with 11 bases of the junction left unmatched. CDR3 size: 14 residues.

The V and J genes are TRBV9 and TRBJ2-6; D is possibly TRBD2 (5 bases). This CDR3 spans 15 amino acids. V was shortened by 3 bases and J by 0 bases, with 7 bases between the two germline ends. CDR1 SGDLS and CDR2 YYNGEE come from the germline V gene. The CDR3 DNA sequence: TGTGCCAGCAGCGCGGCGGGCTCTGGGGCCAACGTCCTGACTTTC. This codes for CASSAAGSGANVLTF.

The chain carries TRBV19 and TRBJ1-1; D may be TRBD1 (6 bases). Germline CDR1 LNHDA, CDR2 SQIVND (reference sequence). This CDR3 comprises 14 residues. The V gene lost 3 bases and the J gene lost 5 bases, with 13 bases spanning the gap. The CDR3 here is CASSIKPGVTEAFF. The CDR3 bases are TGTGCCAGTAGTATCAAACCAGGGGTGACTGAAGCTTTCTTT.

V usage is TRBV30 and J usage is TRBJ2-7; 7 nucleotides align to TRBD1. This CDR3 has 12 residues. V trimming: 5 bases; J trimming: 2 bases; junction bases outside the gene matches: 3. The germline CDR1 and CDR2 sequences are GTSNPN and SVGIG (reference sequence). The CDR3: CAWGQDTYEQYF. The CDR3, as DNA: TGTGCCTGGGGACAGGATACCTACGAGCAGTACTTC.

The chain links TRBV6-6 to TRBJ2-3; 9 positions match TRBD1. Germline-derived CDR1 and CDR2 are MNHNY and SVGAGI (reference sequence). The CDR3 has 15 residues. The ends lost 5 bases at V and 6 bases at J; junction bases unmatched: 9. CDR3 residues: CASSQPLGQGDTQYF. CDR3 nucleotides: TGTGCCAGCAGTCAACCCCTGGGACAGGGCGATACGCAGTATTTT.